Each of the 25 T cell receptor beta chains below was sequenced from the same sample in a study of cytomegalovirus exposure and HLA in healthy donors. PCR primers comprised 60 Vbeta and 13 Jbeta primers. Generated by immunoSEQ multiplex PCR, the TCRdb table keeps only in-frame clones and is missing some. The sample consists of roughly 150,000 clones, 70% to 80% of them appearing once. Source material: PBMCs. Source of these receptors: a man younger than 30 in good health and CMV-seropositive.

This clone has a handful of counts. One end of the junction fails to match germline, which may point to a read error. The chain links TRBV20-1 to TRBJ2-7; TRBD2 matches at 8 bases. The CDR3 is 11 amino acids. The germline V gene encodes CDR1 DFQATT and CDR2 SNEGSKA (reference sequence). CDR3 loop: CSARAREGHDF. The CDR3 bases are TGCAGTGCTAGAGCACGGGAGGGCCACGACTTC.

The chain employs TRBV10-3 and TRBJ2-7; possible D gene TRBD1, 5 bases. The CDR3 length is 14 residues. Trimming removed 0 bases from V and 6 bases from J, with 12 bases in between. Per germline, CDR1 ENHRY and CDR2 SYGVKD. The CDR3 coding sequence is TGTGCCATCAGTGAGTCTAGGCCCAGGGTCGAGCAGTACTTC. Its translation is CAISESRPRVEQYF.

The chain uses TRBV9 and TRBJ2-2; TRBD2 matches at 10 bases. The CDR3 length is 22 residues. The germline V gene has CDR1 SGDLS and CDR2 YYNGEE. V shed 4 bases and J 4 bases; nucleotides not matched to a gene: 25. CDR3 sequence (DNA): TGTGCCAGCAGCCCGAACTCATGGGGGACTAGCGACAAAGGGGGACGCACCGGGGAGCTGTTTTTT. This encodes CASSPNSWGTSDKGGRTGELFF.

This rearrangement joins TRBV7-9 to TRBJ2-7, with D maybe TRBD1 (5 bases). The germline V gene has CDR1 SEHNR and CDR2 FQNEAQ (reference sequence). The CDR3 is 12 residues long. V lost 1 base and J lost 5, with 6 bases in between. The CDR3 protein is CASSLGGDEQYF. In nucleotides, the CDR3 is TGTGCCAGCAGCTTAGGGGGCGACGAGCAGTACTTC.

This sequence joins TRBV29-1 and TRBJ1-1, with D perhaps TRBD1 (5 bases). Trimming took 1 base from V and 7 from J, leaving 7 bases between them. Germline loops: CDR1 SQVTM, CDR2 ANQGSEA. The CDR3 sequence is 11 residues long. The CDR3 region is CSVEGQGEAFF. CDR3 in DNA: TGCAGCGTTGAAGGTCAGGGTGAAGCTTTCTTT.

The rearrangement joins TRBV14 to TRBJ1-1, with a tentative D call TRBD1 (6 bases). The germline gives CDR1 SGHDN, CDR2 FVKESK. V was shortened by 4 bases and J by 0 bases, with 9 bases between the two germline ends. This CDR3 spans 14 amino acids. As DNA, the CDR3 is TGTGCCAGCAGCCTCAGGGGTATGAACACTGAAGCTTTCTTT. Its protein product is CASSLRGMNTEAFF.

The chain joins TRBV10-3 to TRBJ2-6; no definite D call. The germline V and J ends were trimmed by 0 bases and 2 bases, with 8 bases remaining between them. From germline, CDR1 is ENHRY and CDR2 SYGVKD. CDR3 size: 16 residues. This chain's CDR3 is CAISESGAAGANVLTF. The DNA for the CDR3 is TGTGCCATCAGTGAGTCTGGAGCAGCTGGGGCCAACGTCCTGACTTTC.

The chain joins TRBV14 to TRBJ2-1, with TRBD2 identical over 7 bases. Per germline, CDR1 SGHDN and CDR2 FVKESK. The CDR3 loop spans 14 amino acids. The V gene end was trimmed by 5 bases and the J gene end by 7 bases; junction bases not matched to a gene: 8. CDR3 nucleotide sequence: TGTGCCAGCAGCAAGACTAGCTGGGATAATGAGCAGTTCTTC. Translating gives CASSKTSWDNEQFF.

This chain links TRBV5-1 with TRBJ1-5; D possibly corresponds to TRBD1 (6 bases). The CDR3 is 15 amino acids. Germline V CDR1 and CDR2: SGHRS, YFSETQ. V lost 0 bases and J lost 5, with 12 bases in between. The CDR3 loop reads CASSLGQGLDQPQHF. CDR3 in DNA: TGCGCCAGCAGCTTGGGTCAGGGGCTCGATCAGCCCCAGCATTTT.

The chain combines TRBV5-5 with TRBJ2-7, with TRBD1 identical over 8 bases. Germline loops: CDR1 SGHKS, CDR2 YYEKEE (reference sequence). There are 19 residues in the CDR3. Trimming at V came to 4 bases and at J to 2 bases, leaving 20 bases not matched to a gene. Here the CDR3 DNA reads TGTGCCAGCAGCACCCGGGACAGGTATTACCCCGGGGGAACCTACGAGCAGTACTTC. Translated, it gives CASSTRDRYYPGGTYEQYF.

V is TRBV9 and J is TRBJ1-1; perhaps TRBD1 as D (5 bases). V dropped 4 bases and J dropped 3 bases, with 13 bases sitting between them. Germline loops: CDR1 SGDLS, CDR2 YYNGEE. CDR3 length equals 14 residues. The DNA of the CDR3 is TGTGCCAGCAGCCCCGGAGGGGCGGACACTGAAGCTTTCTTT. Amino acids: CASSPGGADTEAFF.

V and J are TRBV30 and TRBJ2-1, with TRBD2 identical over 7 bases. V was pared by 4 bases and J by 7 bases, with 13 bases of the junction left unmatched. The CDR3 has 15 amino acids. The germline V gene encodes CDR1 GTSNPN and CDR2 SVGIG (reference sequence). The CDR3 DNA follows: TGTGCCTGGACGGTTGGGAGGGTATCGACGAATGAGCAGTTCTTC. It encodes CAWTVGRVSTNEQFF.

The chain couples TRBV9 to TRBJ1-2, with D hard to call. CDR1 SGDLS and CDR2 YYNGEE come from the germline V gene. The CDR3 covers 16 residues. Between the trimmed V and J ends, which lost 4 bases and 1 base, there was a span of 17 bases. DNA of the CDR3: TGTGCCAGCAGCAACCAACAGCTTACAATTAACTATGGCTACACCTTC. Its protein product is CASSNQQLTINYGYTF.

CDR3 region: CATSRDQGFYEQYF. Written as DNA, the CDR3 is TGTGCCACCAGCAGAGATCAGGGGTTCTACGAGCAGTACTTC. The V gene is TRBV15, the J gene TRBJ2-7; a weak D match, TRBD1 (6 bases). V was clipped by 0 bases and J by 3 bases, with 9 bases between them. The germline CDR1 and CDR2 sequences are LNHNV and YYDKDF (reference sequence). This CDR3 is 14 amino acids long.

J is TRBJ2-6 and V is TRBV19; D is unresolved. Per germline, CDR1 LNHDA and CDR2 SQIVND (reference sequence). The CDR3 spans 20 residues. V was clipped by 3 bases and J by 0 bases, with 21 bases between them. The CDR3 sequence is CASSIVRRSREVSGANVLTF. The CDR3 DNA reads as TGTGCCAGTAGTATTGTTCGCCGATCGCGAGAAGTCTCTGGGGCCAACGTCCTGACTTTC.

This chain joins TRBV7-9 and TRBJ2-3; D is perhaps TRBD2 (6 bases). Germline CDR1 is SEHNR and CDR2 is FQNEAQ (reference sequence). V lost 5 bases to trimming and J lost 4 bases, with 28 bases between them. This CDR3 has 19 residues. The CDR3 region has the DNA TGTGCCAGCAGCGAAGGTCTAGCGACAAATCCGTCGTATTCAGATACGCAGTATTTT. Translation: CASSEGLATNPSYSDTQYF.

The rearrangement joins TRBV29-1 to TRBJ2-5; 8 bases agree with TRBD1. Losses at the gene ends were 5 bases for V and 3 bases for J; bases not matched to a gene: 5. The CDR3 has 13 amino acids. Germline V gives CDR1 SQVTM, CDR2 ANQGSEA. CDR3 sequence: CSVKTGEEETQYF. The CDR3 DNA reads TGCAGCGTTAAGACAGGGGAGGAAGAGACCCAGTACTTC.

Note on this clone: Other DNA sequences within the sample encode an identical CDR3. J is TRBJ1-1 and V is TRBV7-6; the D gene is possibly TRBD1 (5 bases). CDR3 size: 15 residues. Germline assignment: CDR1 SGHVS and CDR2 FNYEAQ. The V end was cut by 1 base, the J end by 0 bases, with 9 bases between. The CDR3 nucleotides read TGTGCCAGCAGCTTAGAGACAGATATGAACACTGAAGCTTTCTTT. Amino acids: CASSLETDMNTEAFF.

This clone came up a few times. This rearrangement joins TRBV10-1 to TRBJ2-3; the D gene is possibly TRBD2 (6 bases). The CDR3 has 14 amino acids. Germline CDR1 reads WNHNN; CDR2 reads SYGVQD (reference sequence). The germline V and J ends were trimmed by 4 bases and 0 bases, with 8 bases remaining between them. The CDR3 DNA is TGCGCCAGCAGTGCCGGGGGTAGCACAGATACGCAGTATTTT. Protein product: CASSAGGSTDTQYF.

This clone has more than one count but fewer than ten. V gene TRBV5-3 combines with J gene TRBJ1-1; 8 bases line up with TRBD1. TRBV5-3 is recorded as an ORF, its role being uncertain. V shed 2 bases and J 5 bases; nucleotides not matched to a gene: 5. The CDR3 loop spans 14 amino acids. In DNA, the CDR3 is TGTGCCAGAAGCTTCAGGGGGCAGGGGACTGAAGCTTTCTTT. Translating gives CARSFRGQGTEAFF.

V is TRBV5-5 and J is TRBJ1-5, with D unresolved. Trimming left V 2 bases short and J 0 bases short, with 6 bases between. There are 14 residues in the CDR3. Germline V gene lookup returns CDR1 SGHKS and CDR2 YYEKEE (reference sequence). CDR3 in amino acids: CASSFRGSNQPQHF. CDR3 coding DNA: TGTGCCAGCAGCTTTCGGGGTAGCAATCAGCCCCAGCATTTT.

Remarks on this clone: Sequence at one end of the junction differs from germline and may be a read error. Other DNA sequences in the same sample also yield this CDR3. The CDR3 spells CASSVTPADRGREKLFF. Here the CDR3 DNA reads TGCGCCAGCAGCGTAACCCCGGCCGACAGGGGACGGGAAAAACTGTTTTTT. The chain has TRBV9 and TRBJ1-4; 8 bases match TRBD1. This CDR3 has 17 residues. The germline V gene encodes CDR1 SGDLS and CDR2 YYNGEE.

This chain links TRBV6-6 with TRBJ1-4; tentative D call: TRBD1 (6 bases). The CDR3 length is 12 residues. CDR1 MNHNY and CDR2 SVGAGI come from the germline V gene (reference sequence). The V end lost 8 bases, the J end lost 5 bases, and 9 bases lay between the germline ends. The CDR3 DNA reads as TGTGCCAGCGAGGACAGAAATGAAAAACTGTTTTTT. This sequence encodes CASEDRNEKLFF.

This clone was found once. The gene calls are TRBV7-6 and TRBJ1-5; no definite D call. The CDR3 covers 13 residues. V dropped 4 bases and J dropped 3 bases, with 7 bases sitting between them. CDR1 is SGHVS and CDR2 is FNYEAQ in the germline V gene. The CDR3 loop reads CASSSGFNQPQHF. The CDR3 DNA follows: TGTGCCAGCAGCTCGGGATTCAATCAGCCCCAGCATTTT.

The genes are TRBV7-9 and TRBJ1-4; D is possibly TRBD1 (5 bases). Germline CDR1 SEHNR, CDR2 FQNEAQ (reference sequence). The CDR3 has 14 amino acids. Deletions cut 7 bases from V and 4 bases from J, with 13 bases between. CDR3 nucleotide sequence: TGTGCCAGCACCTCGCAGGGTCGTAATGAAAAACTGTTTTTT. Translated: CASTSQGRNEKLFF.